This entry lists 30 T cell receptor beta chains sequenced from one sample in a study of blood T cell repertoires in COVID-19. Assay: immunoSEQ multiplex PCR; the TCRdb copy retains only in-frame clones and omits some. This sample has around 99,000 clones, with about 89% found just once. Sequenced material: peripheral blood. These receptors were obtained from a man aged 40-49 years with active or convalescent COVID-19.

This clone was counted at least ten times. The chain recombines TRBV7-9 with TRBJ2-1; 7 bases are shared with TRBD1. CDR1 and CDR2 (germline): SEHNR, FQNEAQ (reference sequence). CDR3 length: 14 amino acids. After removal of 1 base from V and 8 bases from J, the junction contained 5 bases not matched to a gene. CDR3 in amino acids: CASSLGQGGDEQFF. Written as DNA, the CDR3 is TGTGCCAGCAGCTTAGGCCAAGGGGGCGATGAGCAGTTCTTC.

The chain recombines TRBV2 with TRBJ2-1; no definite D call. CDR1 is SNHLY, CDR2 FYNNEI, per germline. The CDR3 is made up of 15 amino acids. V dropped 8 bases and J dropped 0 bases, with 14 bases sitting between them. CDR3 loop: CASQIPLSSYNEQFF. The CDR3 nucleotides are TGTGCCAGCCAAATCCCACTGAGCTCCTACAATGAGCAGTTCTTC.

This clone was detected once. CDR3 DNA sequence: TGTGCCAGTAGTCTGGGACAAATATATGGCTACACCTTC. The encoded protein is CASSLGQIYGYTF. The rearrangement links TRBV19 to TRBJ1-2, with a tentative D call TRBD1 (6 bases). The CDR3 has 13 amino acids. The V end was cut by 5 bases, the J end by 5 bases, with 12 bases between. Germline lookup yields CDR1 LNHDA and CDR2 SQIVND (reference sequence). Full variable domain (remainder filled in from reference TRBV19 and TRBJ1-2): DGGITQSPKYLFRKEGQNVTLSCEQNLNHDAMYWYRQDPGQGLRLIYYSQIVNDFQKGDIAEGYSVSREKKESFPLTVTSAQKNPTAFYLCASSLGQIYGYTFGSGTRLTVV.

V and J are TRBV5-4 and TRBJ2-7; D uncertain. Deletions cut 0 bases from V and 4 bases from J, with 8 bases between. CDR3 size: 13 residues. Germline V CDR1 and CDR2: SGHNT, YYREEE (reference sequence). CDR3 nucleotide sequence: TGTGCCAGCAGCTTGGACTTCAAATACGAGCAGTACTTC. This translates into CASSLDFKYEQYF.

CDR3 nucleotides: TGTGCCAGCAGCAGCCATACGGGGTCGAACACTGAAGCTTTCTTT. It translates to CASSSHTGSNTEAFF. The chain couples TRBV3-1 (or the pseudogene TRBV3-2) to TRBJ1-1; D unresolved. This CDR3 has 15 amino acids. Trimming took off 5 bases at V and 1 base at J, with 14 bases between the two ends. Looked up from germline, CDR1 is LGHDT and CDR2 is YNNKEL (reference sequence).

This chain uses TRBV7-9 with TRBJ1-1; D not resolved. The CDR3 runs 14 residues. Germline CDR1 SEHNR, CDR2 FQNEAQ (reference sequence). V lost 5 bases and J lost 0, with 10 bases in between. Here the CDR3 reads CASSIMTLNTEAFF. CDR3 nucleotides: TGTGCCAGCAGCATCATGACACTGAACACTGAAGCTTTCTTT.

This chain joins TRBV6-2 or TRBV6-3 and TRBJ2-1, with D uncertain. This CDR3 comprises 13 residues. Per germline, CDR1 MNHEY and CDR2 SVGEGT. The V end was cut by 6 bases, the J end by 5 bases, with 11 bases between. The CDR3: CASSQREDNEQFF. CDR3 in DNA: TGTGCCAGCAGCCAAAGAGAGGACAATGAGCAGTTCTTC.

Only a few counts were recorded for this clone. The chain has TRBV4-3 and TRBJ2-1, with 11 bases matching TRBD1. The CDR3 has 15 residues. Germline assignment: CDR1 LGHNA and CDR2 YSLEER. Trimming took 3 bases from V and 7 from J; bases not matched to a gene: 5. The CDR3 here is CASSQSDRGLNEQFF. CDR3 nucleotide sequence: TGCGCCAGCAGCCAGTCGGACAGGGGGCTTAATGAGCAGTTCTTC.

The J gene is TRBJ1-2, the V gene TRBV27; D is possibly TRBD1 (5 bases). Germline V CDR1 and CDR2: MNHEY, SMNVEV (reference sequence). The CDR3 loop spans 15 amino acids. Trimming cost V 1 base and J 4 bases, with 13 bases left between them. The CDR3 region has the DNA TGTGCCAGCAGTTTATTCCCGGGGGAAACCTATGGCTACACCTTC. This gives the protein CASSLFPGETYGYTF.

This clone has only a few counts. The V call is TRBV7-9, the J call TRBJ2-7; D possibly corresponds to TRBD1 (5 bases). This CDR3 has 13 amino acids. The germline CDR1 and CDR2 sequences are SEHNR and FQNEAQ (reference sequence). Trimming stripped 6 bases from V and 3 bases from J, with 12 bases between. CDR3 DNA: TGTGCCAGCAGTCGTCAGGGTTACTACGAGCAGTACTTC. This gives the protein CASSRQGYYEQYF.

The chain couples TRBV5-1 to TRBJ1-3; 7 nucleotides match TRBD1. The CDR3 runs 15 residues. Per germline, CDR1 SGHRS and CDR2 YFSETQ. Losses at the gene ends were 2 bases for V and 2 bases for J; bases not matched to a gene: 4. CDR3 bases: TGCGCCAGCAGCTTACAGGGGCAAACTGGAAACACCATATATTTT. Protein: CASSLQGQTGNTIYF.

J is TRBJ2-1 and V is TRBV10-2, with 11 bases fitting TRBD1. Per germline, CDR1 WSHSY and CDR2 SAAADI. The CDR3 has 15 residues. Trimming cost V 10 bases and J 3 bases; bases outside gene matches: 8. CDR3 nucleotides: TGCGCCACCCAAACGGGACAGGGGGGCTACAATGAGCAGTTCTTC. Its protein product is CATQTGQGGYNEQFF.

Only one count was recorded for this clone. DNA for the CDR3: TGTGCCAGCAGTAAACAGACAGGCGCTAATGAAAAACTGTTTTTT. As protein: CASSKQTGANEKLFF. The genes are TRBV27 and TRBJ1-4; D might be TRBD1 (6 bases). Trimming pared 5 bases from V and 3 bases from J, leaving 13 bases between. The germline gives CDR1 MNHEY, CDR2 SMNVEV (reference sequence). The CDR3 loop spans 15 amino acids.

The chain couples TRBV19 to TRBJ2-7; 7 bases are a match to TRBD2. The J segment lost 3 bases and the V segment lost 5 bases, leaving 16 bases of the junction unmatched. CDR1 LNHDA and CDR2 SQIVND come from the germline V gene (reference sequence). This CDR3 has 17 residues. The CDR3 nucleotides read TGTGCCAGTAGTTTGGGGGTAAAGAGCGGGACCTTCTACGAGCAGTACTTC. Amino acids: CASSLGVKSGTFYEQYF.

The rearrangement uses TRBV5-1 and TRBJ1-3; 9 bases match TRBD1. V gave up 4 bases and J gave up 3 bases; unmatched junction bases: 5. The CDR3 totals 15 residues. Germline values: CDR1 SGHRS, CDR2 YFSETQ. CDR3 region: CASSSGTGHGNTIYF. DNA of the CDR3: TGCGCCAGCAGCAGTGGGACAGGGCATGGAAACACCATATATTTT.

V usage is TRBV9 and J usage is TRBJ2-2; D is perhaps TRBD1 (6 bases). The CDR3 consists of 15 residues. CDR1 and CDR2 (germline): SGDLS, YYNGEE. V lost 0 bases and J lost 4, with 10 bases in between. The CDR3 loop reads CASSVEQGGTGELFF. For the CDR3, the DNA is TGTGCCAGCAGCGTAGAACAGGGTGGCACCGGGGAGCTGTTTTTT.

This clone was seen only once. The chain carries TRBV5-1 and TRBJ1-1, with a weak D call TRBD1 (5 bases). Germline CDR1 and CDR2: SGHRS and YFSETQ. The CDR3 spans 13 residues. V lost 3 bases and J 1 base, leaving 7 bases between the germline ends. The chain's CDR3 is CASSSQENTEAFF. CDR3 bases: TGCGCCAGCAGCTCACAGGAGAACACTGAAGCTTTCTTT.

The count of this clone is one. The rearrangement joins TRBV3-1 (or the pseudogene TRBV3-2) to TRBJ2-3; TRBD1 is a possible D gene (6 bases). V lost 0 bases, J lost 3 bases, and 16 bases lay in between. CDR3 length equals 17 residues. Germline CDR1 and CDR2: LGHDT and YNNKEL (reference sequence). DNA for the CDR3: TGTGCCAGCAGCCAAGAAAAAGGGGCAGGGGATACAGATACGCAGTATTTT. It translates to CASSQEKGAGDTDTQYF.

V gene TRBV5-6 combines with J gene TRBJ2-1; TRBD1 matches at 10 bases. CDR1 SGHDT and CDR2 YYEEEE come from the germline V gene. The CDR3 covers 18 residues. The V and J ends lost 8 bases and 1 base, in that order; junction bases with no gene match: 15. The CDR3: CASGRTGTGEWSYNEQFF. CDR3 coding DNA: TGTGCCAGTGGAAGGACCGGGACAGGGGAATGGTCCTACAATGAGCAGTTCTTC.

The chain combines TRBV29-1 with TRBJ2-7, with 9 bases identical to TRBD1. With V trimmed by 4 bases and J by 0 bases, 4 bases remained unmatched. The CDR3 totals 14 residues. Germline CDR1 SQVTM, CDR2 ANQGSEA. CDR3 residues: CSVGGTGFSYEQYF. CDR3 sequence (DNA): TGCAGCGTTGGGGGGACAGGGTTCTCCTACGAGCAGTACTTC.

This rearrangement joins TRBV5-6 to TRBJ1-3; 9 positions match TRBD1. Germline V gene data show CDR1 as SGHDT and CDR2 as YYEEEE. This CDR3 is built from 15 residues. Losses at the gene ends were 4 bases for V and 2 bases for J; bases not matched to a gene: 4. For the CDR3, the DNA is TGTGCCAGCAGCCCCGGGACAGGGACTGGAAACACCATATATTTT. Translated: CASSPGTGTGNTIYF.

This clone was counted only a few times. The chain uses TRBV6-5 and TRBJ2-4, with D possibly matching TRBD1 (5 bases). CDR3 length equals 14 residues. CDR1 MNHEY and CDR2 SVGAGI come from the germline V gene. Trimming shortened V by 4 bases and J by 7 bases, and 14 bases separated the two germline ends. This chain's CDR3 is CASSSGQGRNIQYF. CDR3 sequence (DNA): TGTGCCAGCAGTTCAGGGCAAGGAAGGAACATTCAGTACTTC.

V is TRBV24-1 and J is TRBJ2-1; 7 nucleotides line up with TRBD2. The CDR3 covers 14 residues. Germline V gene data show CDR1 as KGHDR and CDR2 as SFDVKD. V was clipped by 1 base and J by 6 bases; unmatched bases: 2. In nucleotides, the CDR3 is TGTGCCACCAGTGATTTTGGGGGGGTCAATGAGCAGTTCTTC. It specifies CATSDFGGVNEQFF.

The V call is TRBV5-4, the J call TRBJ1-4, with D perhaps TRBD1 (5 bases). The CDR3 covers 14 residues. The germline V and J ends were trimmed by 6 bases and 0 bases, with 9 bases remaining between them. CDR1 and CDR2 from the germline V gene are SGHNT and YYREEE (reference sequence). CDR3 DNA sequence: TGTGCCAGCAAGCGGGGGGCAACTAATGAAAAACTGTTTTTT. It is translated as CASKRGATNEKLFF.

This clone showed up just once. The chain recombines TRBV21-1 with TRBJ2-7; the D call in the table, TRBD1, was not verified against the DNA. TRBV21-1 is recorded as a pseudogene. There are 14 residues in the CDR3. The CDR3 DNA is TGTGCCAGCACCGAGACAGGGATTCTAGGCGAGCAGTACTTC. This codes for CASTETGILGEQYF.

In this sample, this clone turned up once. The rearrangement links TRBV4-3 to TRBJ1-6; D is undetermined. V lost 0 bases and J lost 6, with 9 bases in between. CDR1 LGHNA and CDR2 YSLEER come from the germline V gene. This CDR3 contains 15 residues. CDR3 sequence: CASSQERGLNSPLHF. DNA of the CDR3: TGCGCCAGCAGCCAAGAACGGGGTCTTAATTCACCCCTCCACTTT.

The genes are TRBV7-6 and TRBJ2-3; no firm D call. The V and J ends lost 2 bases and 5 bases respectively, with 8 bases between them. Germline CDR1 reads SGHVS; CDR2 reads FNYEAQ. This CDR3 region has 13 residues. The CDR3 coding sequence is TGTGCCAGCAGCTTACAGGTTCGAGATACGCAGTATTTT. Translation gives CASSLQVRDTQYF.

This clone came up once. The rearrangement links TRBV19 to TRBJ1-2, with D possibly being TRBD1 (6 bases). V lost 5 bases, J lost 8 bases, and 15 bases lay in between. The germline V gene encodes CDR1 LNHDA and CDR2 SQIVND (reference sequence). The CDR3 is made up of 13 amino acids. In nucleotides, the CDR3 is TGTGCCAGTAGTCTCGAACAGGGAAACGGCTACACCTTC. Its translation is CASSLEQGNGYTF.

The chain uses TRBV28 and TRBJ1-2, with D uncertain. This CDR3 has 13 residues. CDR1 is MDHEN, CDR2 SYDVKM, per germline. The V and J ends lost 6 bases and 5 bases respectively, with 13 bases between them. The CDR3 coding sequence is TGTGCCAGCAGCCCCGAGTCCGGGTATGGCTACACCTTC. Translated: CASSPESGYGYTF.

This clone was seen a single time. This rearrangement joins TRBV5-8 to TRBJ1-1; no firm D call. Between the trimmed V and J ends, which lost 2 bases and 1 base, there was a span of 9 bases. This CDR3 comprises 14 residues. Per germline, CDR1 SGHTS and CDR2 YDEGEE. The CDR3 reads CASSFVLPNTEAFF. CDR3 sequence (DNA): TGTGCCAGCAGCTTCGTCCTTCCGAACACTGAAGCTTTCTTT.